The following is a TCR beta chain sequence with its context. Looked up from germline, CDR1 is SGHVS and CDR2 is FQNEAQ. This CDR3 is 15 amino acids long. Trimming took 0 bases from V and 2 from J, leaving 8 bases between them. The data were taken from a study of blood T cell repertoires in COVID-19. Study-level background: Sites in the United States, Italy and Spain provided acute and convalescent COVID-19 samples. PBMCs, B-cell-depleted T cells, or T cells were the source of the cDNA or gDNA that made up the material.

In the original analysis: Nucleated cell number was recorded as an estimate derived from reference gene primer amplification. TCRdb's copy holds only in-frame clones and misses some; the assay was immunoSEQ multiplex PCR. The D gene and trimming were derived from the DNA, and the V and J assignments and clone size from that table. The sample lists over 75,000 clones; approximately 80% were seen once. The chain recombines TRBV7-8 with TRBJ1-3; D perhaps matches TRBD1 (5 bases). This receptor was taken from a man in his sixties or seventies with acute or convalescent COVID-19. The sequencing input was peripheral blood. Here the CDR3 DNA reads TGTGCCAGCAGCTTAGCGGGGGGAGCTGGAAACACCATATATTTT. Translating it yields CASSLAGGAGNTIYF.